These 32 T cell receptor beta chains share one sample of origin, sequenced in a study of shared clonotypes between healthy human individuals. Selected positively for CCR7 and CD45RO-negative, naive CD8 cells excluded terminally differentiated effector memory CD45RA+ cells. TCRdb keeps only in-frame clones here, not all; method: immunoSEQ multiplex PCR. Seen here are some 2.1 million clones, 85% to 95% observed once, and the top ten hold 1.5% to 2%. The material sequenced was naive CD8+ T cells from PBMCs. Receptor source: a man younger than 30 in good health. Some clones in this sample may be carry-over from other donors' samples.

The J gene is TRBJ2-2, the V gene TRBV4-1; D uncertain. Germline CDR1 reads MGHRA; CDR2 reads YSYEKL. The CDR3 has 13 amino acids. Trimming shortened V by 0 bases and J by 8 bases, and 7 bases separated the two germline ends. The CDR3 is CASSQDLEGELFF. The CDR3 coding sequence is TGCGCCAGCAGCCAAGACCTGGAAGGGGAGCTGTTTTTT.

On this clone: Other DNA sequences in this sample translate to the same CDR3. The chain has TRBV29-1 and TRBJ2-7; D is undetermined. CDR3 length equals 12 residues. Trimming shortened V by 0 bases and J by 3 bases, and 6 bases separated the two germline ends. Germline V gene lookup returns CDR1 SQVTM and CDR2 ANQGSEA. CDR3 sequence reads: CSVEDRIYEQYF. The CDR3 DNA reads as TGCAGCGTTGAAGATAGGATCTACGAGCAGTACTTC.

The rearrangement links TRBV9 to TRBJ1-3; D is unresolved. V was cut by 0 bases and J by 0 bases, with 10 bases left in between. The CDR3 runs 16 residues. Per germline, CDR1 SGDLS and CDR2 YYNGEE. The CDR3 sequence is CASSVAGVNSGNTIYF. CDR3 coding DNA: TGTGCCAGCAGCGTAGCCGGCGTAAACTCTGGAAACACCATATATTTT.

The V gene is TRBV7-8, the J gene TRBJ2-1, with D unresolved. The CDR3 is 15 residues long. Trimming cost V 1 base and J 1 base, with 8 bases left between them. Germline V lookup: CDR1 SGHVS, CDR2 FQNEAQ. CDR3 in amino acids: CASSLVADSYNEQFF. The CDR3 nucleotides read TGTGCCAGCAGCTTAGTAGCTGATTCCTACAATGAGCAGTTCTTC.

V is TRBV10-1 and J is TRBJ1-1; D is undetermined. Germline V lookup: CDR1 WNHNN, CDR2 SYGVQD (reference sequence). The germline V and J ends were trimmed by 6 bases and 0 bases, with 14 bases remaining between them. This CDR3 comprises 15 residues. The CDR3 reads CASSEHRLMNTEAFF. CDR3 coding DNA: TGCGCCAGCAGCGAACACCGCCTCATGAACACTGAAGCTTTCTTT.

DNA of the CDR3: TGTGCCACCAGCACAACGGTAGCGGGATCCTACGAGCAGTACTTC. It translates to CATSTTVAGSYEQYF. This chain joins TRBV15 and TRBJ2-7, with 8 bases identical to TRBD2. This CDR3 contains 15 residues. The germline gives CDR1 LNHNV, CDR2 YYDKDF (reference sequence). The ends lost 4 bases at V and 1 base at J; junction bases unmatched: 6.

The V call is TRBV7-8, the J call TRBJ1-5, with D maybe TRBD1 (6 bases). This CDR3 contains 16 residues. Trimming left V 5 bases short and J 6 bases short, with 20 bases between. The germline V gene encodes CDR1 SGHVS and CDR2 FQNEAQ. This CDR3 reads CASSAQLGGASQPQHF. In DNA form, the CDR3 reads TGTGCCAGCAGCGCCCAATTGGGGGGCGCAAGTCAGCCCCAGCATTTT.

The V and J genes are TRBV9 and TRBJ1-2; the match to TRBD1 covers 10 bases. The CDR3 runs to 16 residues. Germline V gene lookup returns CDR1 SGDLS and CDR2 YYNGEE. Trimming cost V 4 bases and J 3 bases; bases outside gene matches: 9. CDR3 amino acids: CASSFDRDRGDYGYTF. CDR3 nucleotide sequence: TGTGCCAGCAGCTTTGACCGGGACAGGGGCGACTATGGCTACACCTTC.

This clone showed up just once. V and J are TRBV7-9 and TRBJ1-1, with D unclear. This CDR3 is 10 amino acids long. From germline, CDR1 is SEHNR and CDR2 FQNEAQ (reference sequence). Trimming took 6 bases from V and 1 from J, leaving 0 bases between them. CDR3 coding DNA: TGTGCCAGCAGGAACACTGAAGCTTTCTTT. Amino acid sequence: CASRNTEAFF.

This sequence joins TRBV12-5 and TRBJ1-1; TRBD1 agrees at 8 bases. The CDR3 length is 14 residues. CDR1 and CDR2 (germline): LGHNT, FRNRAP. Trimming cost V 5 bases and J 1 base; bases outside gene matches: 3. CDR3 sequence (DNA): TGTGCTAGTGGTCCGGACAGGGAGAACACTGAAGCTTTCTTT. It is translated as CASGPDRENTEAFF.

The chain is built from TRBV7-2 and TRBJ1-1; maybe TRBD1 (5 bases). Germline-derived CDR1 and CDR2 are SGHTA and FQGNSA. CDR3 size: 15 residues. V lost 5 bases and J 4 bases, leaving 17 bases between the germline ends. The CDR3 region is CASSLTRGLGTEAFF. The CDR3 DNA reads as TGTGCCAGCAGCCTGACGAGGGGCCTGGGCACTGAAGCTTTCTTT. Combining the CDR3 with reference TRBV7-2 and TRBJ1-1 gives the whole variable domain GAGVSQSPSNKVTEKGKDVELRCDPISGHTALYWYRQSLGQGLEFLIYFQGNSAPDKSGLPSDRFSAERTGGSVSTLTIQRTQQEDSAVYLCASSLTRGLGTEAFFGQGTRLTVV.

This sequence joins TRBV9 and TRBJ2-2; D possibly corresponds to TRBD1 (5 bases). This CDR3 region has 15 residues. Germline CDR1 and CDR2: SGDLS and YYNGEE. Trimming shortened V by 0 bases and J by 4 bases, and 10 bases separated the two germline ends. The CDR3 region has the DNA TGTGCCAGCAGCGTAGCCAGGGCGAGCACCGGGGAGCTGTTTTTT. Residues: CASSVARASTGELFF.

The chain is built from TRBV27 and TRBJ2-7, with 8 bases matching TRBD1. The J segment lost 0 bases and the V segment lost 0 bases, leaving 4 bases of the junction unmatched. The CDR3 covers 16 residues. Germline V gene data show CDR1 as MNHEY and CDR2 as SMNVEV (reference sequence). The CDR3 DNA follows: TGTGCCAGCAGTTTATCCCCGGGACAGGTCTCCTACGAGCAGTACTTC. Its protein product is CASSLSPGQVSYEQYF.

The rearrangement uses TRBV29-1 and TRBJ2-5; TRBD1 is a possible D gene (6 bases). The CDR3 length is 13 residues. CDR1 is SQVTM, CDR2 ANQGSEA, per germline. With 7 bases removed from V and 5 bases from J, the gap between germline ends came to 17 bases. The CDR3 DNA reads as TGCAGCGCTACAGGGAAGGGGTGGGAGACCCAGTACTTC. The encoded protein is CSATGKGWETQYF.

Written as DNA, the CDR3 is TGTGCCAGCAGCGAGGGGGGTGAGCAGTTCTTC. Protein sequence: CASSEGGEQFF. The chain recombines TRBV6-6 with TRBJ2-1; D may be TRBD1 or TRBD2 (6 bases each). The ends were cut back, 6 bases at V and 9 bases at J, with 9 bases in the middle. The CDR3 runs to 11 residues. Germline V gene sequence: CDR1 MNHNY, CDR2 SVGAGI (reference sequence).

The gene calls are TRBV11-3 and TRBJ2-7, with a tentative D call TRBD2 (5 bases). CDR1 and CDR2 (germline): SGHNT, YENEEA. CDR3 length equals 14 residues. With 5 bases removed from V and 4 bases from J, the gap between germline ends came to 15 bases. The CDR3: CASSRPGERYEQYF. Written as DNA, the CDR3 is TGTGCCAGCAGCCGACCCGGGGAGCGTTACGAGCAGTACTTC.

This clone was detected once. The chain employs TRBV11-2 and TRBJ2-7; perhaps TRBD2 as D (5 bases). CDR3 length equals 19 residues. Germline CDR1 is SGHAT and CDR2 is FQNNGV. V was trimmed by 5 bases and J by 0 bases, leaving 26 bases between them. This CDR3 reads CASSTSAERSEGPSYEQYF. The CDR3 region has the DNA TGTGCCAGCAGCACCTCGGCGGAGCGGTCGGAAGGGCCCTCCTACGAGCAGTACTTC.

The J gene is TRBJ1-1, the V gene TRBV13; D gene uncertain. The CDR3 loop spans 14 amino acids. The V end was cut by 0 bases, the J end by 1 base, with 6 bases between. Germline V lookup: CDR1 PRHDT, CDR2 FYEKMQ (reference sequence). As DNA, the CDR3 is TGTGCCAGCAGCTTAGGTTGGCCGAACACTGAAGCTTTCTTT. Protein product: CASSLGWPNTEAFF.

The chain combines TRBV15 with TRBJ1-1; D is unclear. Germline V gene sequence: CDR1 LNHNV, CDR2 YYDKDF (reference sequence). V was clipped by 4 bases and J by 8 bases, with 14 bases between them. The CDR3 consists of 13 residues. CDR3 loop: CATSTRNDLEAFF. The DNA of the CDR3 is TGTGCCACCAGCACCCGGAACGATCTCGAAGCTTTCTTT. The full variable domain, rest sourced from reference TRBV15 and TRBJ1-1, is DAMVIQNPRYQVTQFGKPVTLSCSQTLNHNVMYWYQQKSSQAPKLLFHYYDKDFNNEADTPDNFQSRRPNTSFCFLDIRSPGLGDTAMYLCATSTRNDLEAFFGQGTRLTVV.

V usage is TRBV15 and J usage is TRBJ2-3, with TRBD2 matching 8 bases. The germline gives CDR1 LNHNV, CDR2 YYDKDF (reference sequence). This CDR3 has 15 residues. V lost 8 bases to trimming and J lost 2 bases; unmatched junction nucleotides: 9. The CDR3 protein is CATSERESHTDTQYF. The CDR3, as DNA: TGTGCCACCTCGGAGCGGGAGTCCCACACAGATACGCAGTATTTT.

The V and J genes are TRBV6-1 and TRBJ1-1; no clear D. Germline values: CDR1 MNHNS, CDR2 SASEGT. Trimming pared 1 base from V and 5 bases from J, leaving 11 bases between. CDR3 length: 14 residues. CDR3 DNA: TGTGCCAGCAGTGAAGAATCACCGGGGACTGAAGCTTTCTTT. The encoded protein is CASSEESPGTEAFF.

The chain couples TRBV7-3 to TRBJ2-1; 7 bases fit TRBD2. The germline V gene encodes CDR1 SGHTA and CDR2 FQGTGA. Trimming removed 0 bases from V and 4 bases from J; junction bases left unmatched: 12. The CDR3 length is 18 residues. For the CDR3, the DNA is TGTGCCAGCAGCTTAACCCCTCGGGAGGTAGCGCCATACAATGAGCAGTTCTTC. It yields the protein CASSLTPREVAPYNEQFF.

The rearrangement uses TRBV9 and TRBJ2-5; 10 bases line up with TRBD2. The CDR3 has 15 residues. Germline V gene sequence: CDR1 SGDLS, CDR2 YYNGEE. Trimming cost V 4 bases and J 4 bases; bases outside gene matches: 7. Here the CDR3 DNA reads TGTGCCAGCAGCTCTAGGACTAGCGGAAGAGAGACCCAGTACTTC. Protein sequence: CASSSRTSGRETQYF.

The rearrangement links TRBV27 to TRBJ2-2; 9 bases line up with TRBD1. CDR1 and CDR2 (germline): MNHEY, SMNVEV (reference sequence). Unmatched junction bases numbered 13, after V lost 6 bases and J lost 5 bases. The CDR3 has 17 amino acids. In DNA form, the CDR3 reads TGTGCCAGCAGCTTTCTATCCACAGGGGGCGCAACCGGGGAGCTGTTTTTT. Amino acid sequence: CASSFLSTGGATGELFF.

The V gene is TRBV11-2, the J gene TRBJ2-3, with 11 bases lining up with TRBD2. This CDR3 is 16 amino acids long. Germline values: CDR1 SGHAT, CDR2 FQNNGV. Germline trimming cut 5 bases from V and 5 bases from J; bases unmatched to any gene: 9. The CDR3 bases are TGTGCCAGCAGCCCCTTAGCGGGAGGGCCCGTAGATACGCAGTATTTT. Translated: CASSPLAGGPVDTQYF.

The chain employs TRBV28 and TRBJ2-6; 9 positions match TRBD2. The CDR3 totals 17 residues. Germline V CDR1 and CDR2: MDHEN, SYDVKM. The V gene end was trimmed by 0 bases and the J gene end by 2 bases; junction bases not matched to a gene: 2. In nucleotides, the CDR3 is TGTGCCAGCAGTTTATGGCCTAGCGGGGCTGGGGCCAACGTCCTGACTTTC. Translation: CASSLWPSGAGANVLTF. Using reference TRBV28 and TRBJ2-6 for the parts outside the CDR3, the full variable domain is DVKVTQSSRYLVKRTGEKVFLECVQDMDHENMFWYRQDPGLGLRLIYFSYDVKMKEKGDIPEGYSVSREKKERFSLILESASTNQTSMYLCASSLWPSGAGANVLTFGAGSRLTVL.

V and J are TRBV5-1 and TRBJ1-1; maybe TRBD1 (5 bases). Trimming took off 4 bases at V and 4 bases at J, with 23 bases between the two ends. This CDR3 spans 17 amino acids. The germline V gene encodes CDR1 SGHRS and CDR2 YFSETQ. The CDR3 DNA reads TGCGCCAGCAGCCTCTCTGCCGCCGGGGCCCTGGGCACTGAAGCTTTCTTT. Translating it yields CASSLSAAGALGTEAFF.

This clone appeared a few times. This chain joins TRBV30 and TRBJ1-5, with 7 bases aligning to TRBD1. The CDR3 runs 12 residues. Per the germline V gene, CDR1 is GTSNPN and CDR2 is SVGIG (reference sequence). The V segment lost 1 base and the J segment 10 bases; nucleotides outside the gene matches: 4. For the CDR3, the DNA is TGTGCCTGGAGTGAGGGGGCCCACCCCCAGCATTTT. Its protein product is CAWSEGAHPQHF. Full variable domain (rest looked up from reference TRBV30 and TRBJ1-5): SQTIHQWPATLVQPVGSPLSLECTVEGTSNPNLYWYRQAAGRGLQLLFYSVGIGQISSEVPQNLSASRPQDRQFILSSKKLLLSDSGFYLCAWSEGAHPQHFGDGTRLSIL.

The V and J genes are TRBV27 and TRBJ2-3; either TRBD1 or TRBD2 may fit D (5 bases each). This CDR3 has 16 residues. V lost 2 bases and J 1 base, leaving 13 bases between the germline ends. The germline gives CDR1 MNHEY, CDR2 SMNVEV (reference sequence). The chain's CDR3 is CASSLMGDSGTDTQYF. In DNA form, the CDR3 reads TGTGCCAGCAGTTTAATGGGGGATTCCGGCACAGATACGCAGTATTTT.

On this clone itself: The same CDR3 can be traced to other DNA sequences in this sample. This rearrangement joins TRBV18 to TRBJ2-7; D not resolved. The CDR3 is 12 residues long. Trimming left V 3 bases short and J 2 bases short, with 5 bases between. Germline CDR1 reads KGHSH; CDR2 reads LQKENI. Written as DNA, the CDR3 is TGTGCCAGCTCACCGCGCCCCTACGAGCAGTACTTC. Amino acid sequence: CASSPRPYEQYF. Full variable domain (remainder filled in from reference TRBV18 and TRBJ2-7): NAGVMQNPRHLVRRRGQEARLRCSPMKGHSHVYWYRQLPEEGLKFMVYLQKENIIDESGMPKERFSAEFPKEGPSILRIQQVVRGDSAAYFCASSPRPYEQYFGPGTRLTVT.

The chain employs TRBV7-8 and TRBJ2-7; possible D gene TRBD2, 6 bases. CDR3 length: 13 amino acids. CDR1 and CDR2 from the germline V gene are SGHVS and FQNEAQ. The V end lost 5 bases, the J end lost 4 bases, and 12 bases lay between the germline ends. In nucleotides, the CDR3 is TGTGCCAGCAGCAAGAGACTAGGGTACGAGCAGTACTTC. Its translation: CASSKRLGYEQYF.

The chain is built from TRBV19 and TRBJ2-1, with TRBD2 identical over 9 bases. From germline, CDR1 is LNHDA and CDR2 SQIVND (reference sequence). V shed 7 bases, J shed 8 bases, and the junction held 12 bases outside the gene matches. The length of the CDR3 is 15 residues. The CDR3 reads CASTPMGAGGHEQFF. For the CDR3, the DNA is TGTGCCAGTACCCCAATGGGGGCGGGAGGGCATGAGCAGTTCTTC.